Listed below are T cell receptor beta chains from one sample, sequenced in a study of CD8 T cells in ankylosing spondylitis. TCRdb fed the 5' RACE reads into MiXCR, producing one record per CDR3 protein. The data hold hundreds of thousands of distinct CDR3 sequences, with roughly a quarter observed a single time. Sample: blood, either unsorted or a sorted T cell fraction (not recorded which). Receptors were obtained from a male donor with ankylosing spondylitis. Both conserved end residues are part of each CDR3. A D gene is named only where the DNA matches it firmly. A row's size may be missing; if present it is once, few, many or a size class.

J gene: TRBJ2-3; D gene: TRBD2; clone size: .; V gene: TRBV5-5; CDR3 protein: CASSSTGTSEFTDTQYF; CDR3 DNA: TGTGCCAGCAGCTCTACCGGGACTAGCGAATTCACAGATACGCAGTATTTT
J gene: TRBJ1-2; D gene: .; clone size: .; V gene: TRBV7-9; CDR3 protein: CASNSWGSGYTF; CDR3 DNA: TGTGCCAGCAACTCTTGGGGGTCAGGCTACACCTTC
J gene: TRBJ1-2; D gene: TRBD1; clone size: .; V gene: TRBV12-3/TRBV12-4; CDR3 protein: CASSLTGQRYGYTF; CDR3 DNA: TGTGCCAGCAGTTTGACGGGACAGCGATATGGCTACACCTTC
J gene: TRBJ2-1; D gene: TRBD2; clone size: few; V gene: TRBV5-1; CDR3 protein: CASSLGSGSSIFF; CDR3 DNA: TGCGCCAGCAGCTTGGGTAGCGGGAGTAGTATCTTCTTC
J gene: TRBJ1-2; D gene: .; clone size: .; V gene: TRBV2; CDR3 protein: CASSQGVSDYGYTF; CDR3 DNA: TGTGCCAGCAGCCAAGGGGTCAGTGACTATGGCTACACCTTC
J gene: TRBJ2-2; D gene: .; clone size: .; V gene: TRBV2; CDR3 protein: CASSEGYTGELFF; CDR3 DNA: TGTGCCAGCAGTGAAGGTTACACCGGGGAGCTGTTTTTT
J gene: TRBJ1-4; D gene: TRBD1; clone size: few; V gene: TRBV7-6; CDR3 protein: CASSLGGTGSEKLFF; CDR3 DNA: TGTGCCAGCAGCTTAGGTGGGACAGGGTCTGAAAAACTGTTTTTT
J gene: TRBJ2-3; D gene: .; clone size: few; V gene: TRBV20-1; CDR3 protein: CSARSPGGTDTQYF; CDR3 DNA: TGCAGTGCTAGGAGTCCCGGCGGGACAGATACGCAGTATTTT
J gene: TRBJ2-1; D gene: TRBD2; clone size: .; V gene: TRBV20-1; CDR3 protein: CSARDPGTSGRNEQFF; CDR3 DNA: TGCAGTGCTAGAGATCCCGGGACTAGCGGGAGGAATGAGCAGTTCTTC
J gene: TRBJ1-1; D gene: .; clone size: once; V gene: TRBV10-3; CDR3 protein: CAISDWQGGAEAFF; CDR3 DNA: TGTGCCATCAGTGATTGGCAGGGAGGCGCTGAAGCTTTCTTT
J gene: TRBJ2-1; D gene: TRBD1; clone size: few; V gene: TRBV7-2; CDR3 protein: CASSPGQAAEQFF; CDR3 DNA: TGTGCCAGCAGCCCAGGACAGGCGGCTGAGCAGTTCTTC
J gene: TRBJ2-2; D gene: .; clone size: .; V gene: TRBV19; CDR3 protein: CASRPLVHTGELFF; CDR3 DNA: TGTGCCAGTAGACCCTTAGTGCACACCGGGGAGCTGTTTTTT
J gene: TRBJ1-5; D gene: .; clone size: few; V gene: TRBV12-3/TRBV12-4; CDR3 protein: CASSFPNRLNQPQHF; CDR3 DNA: TGTGCCAGCAGTTTCCCAAACAGGCTCAATCAGCCCCAGCATTTT
J gene: TRBJ1-5; D gene: TRBD1; clone size: .; V gene: TRBV3-1; CDR3 protein: CASSQKVGGGQSNQPQHF; CDR3 DNA: TGTGCCAGCAGCCAAAAAGTAGGAGGGGGACAGTCCAATCAGCCCCAGCATTTT
J gene: TRBJ2-7; D gene: .; clone size: .; V gene: TRBV20-1; CDR3 protein: CSASRVLGYEQYF; CDR3 DNA: TGCAGTGCTAGCCGCGTTTTGGGATACGAGCAGTACTTC
J gene: TRBJ2-2; D gene: TRBD2; clone size: .; V gene: TRBV24-1; CDR3 protein: CATSVRREESRTGELFF; CDR3 DNA: TGTGCCACCAGTGTACGGCGGGAGGAAAGTCGCACCGGGGAGCTGTTTTTT
J gene: TRBJ1-1; D gene: .; clone size: few; V gene: TRBV29-1; CDR3 protein: CSVEADAGENTEAFF; CDR3 DNA: TGCAGCGTTGAAGCGGACGCGGGTGAAAACACTGAAGCTTTCTTT
J gene: TRBJ2-1; D gene: .; clone size: .; V gene: TRBV20-1; CDR3 protein: CSARPSSAPGQFF; CDR3 DNA: TGCAGTGCTAGACCCTCTTCGGCTCCCGGGCAGTTCTTC
J gene: TRBJ2-1; D gene: .; clone size: few; V gene: TRBV29-1; CDR3 protein: CSVEEGGQRLF; CDR3 DNA: TGCAGCGTTGAAGAGGGAGGTCAACGGCTCTTC
J gene: TRBJ1-2; D gene: .; clone size: .; V gene: TRBV10-3; CDR3 protein: CAIRGGRYNYGYTF; CDR3 DNA: TGTGCCATCAGAGGCGGACGATATAACTATGGCTACACCTTC
J gene: TRBJ2-7; D gene: TRBD2; clone size: few; V gene: TRBV20-1; CDR3 protein: CSASGLASISYEQYF; CDR3 DNA: TGCAGTGCAAGCGGACTAGCGAGTATCTCCTACGAGCAGTACTTC
J gene: TRBJ1-1; D gene: TRBD1; clone size: .; V gene: TRBV6-1; CDR3 protein: CASLTGGYRNTEAFF; CDR3 DNA: TGTGCCAGCCTGACAGGGGGCTATCGGAACACTGAAGCTTTCTTT
J gene: TRBJ1-2; D gene: TRBD1; clone size: .; V gene: TRBV29-1; CDR3 protein: CSVEGQGPPGGYTF; CDR3 DNA: TGCAGCGTTGAAGGACAGGGGCCCCCAGGTGGCTACACCTTC
J gene: TRBJ2-5; D gene: TRBD2; clone size: .; V gene: TRBV6-5; CDR3 protein: CASSYSLAGGQETQYF; CDR3 DNA: TGTGCCAGCAGTTACTCCCTAGCGGGAGGTCAAGAGACCCAGTACTTC
J gene: TRBJ2-1; D gene: TRBD1; clone size: .; V gene: TRBV11-3; CDR3 protein: CASSPGQGNNEQFF; CDR3 DNA: TGTGCCAGCAGTCCGGGACAGGGCAACAATGAGCAGTTCTTC
J gene: TRBJ2-1; D gene: .; clone size: few; V gene: TRBV20-1; CDR3 protein: CSAGTHNEQFF; CDR3 DNA: TGCAGTGCTGGGACCCACAATGAGCAGTTCTTC
J gene: TRBJ1-1; D gene: .; clone size: .; V gene: TRBV7-6; CDR3 protein: CASSLDPVTEAFF; CDR3 DNA: TGTGCCAGCAGCTTAGATCCAGTCACTGAAGCTTTCTTT
J gene: TRBJ1-2; D gene: .; clone size: .; V gene: TRBV20-1; CDR3 protein: CSCLQGYSGYTF; CDR3 DNA: TGCAGTTGCCTTCAGGGGTATTCTGGCTACACCTTC
J gene: TRBJ2-5; D gene: .; clone size: few; V gene: TRBV20-1; CDR3 protein: CSAPTEVETQYF; CDR3 DNA: TGCAGTGCCCCGACAGAGGTAGAGACCCAGTACTTC
J gene: TRBJ2-5; D gene: .; clone size: few; V gene: TRBV10-1; CDR3 protein: CASSDGTLETQYF; CDR3 DNA: TGCGCCAGCAGTGATGGAACGTTAGAGACCCAGTACTTC
J gene: TRBJ2-3; D gene: .; clone size: .; V gene: TRBV24-1; CDR3 protein: CATSDFIYPDTQYF; CDR3 DNA: TGTGCCACCAGTGATTTTATCTACCCAGATACGCAGTATTTT
J gene: TRBJ2-3; D gene: .; clone size: many; V gene: TRBV5-1; CDR3 protein: CASSRSTDTQYF; CDR3 DNA: TGTGCCAGCAGCAGATCCACAGATACGCAGTATTTT
J gene: TRBJ2-7; D gene: TRBD1; clone size: .; V gene: TRBV20-1; CDR3 protein: CSAAGTGGEQYF; CDR3 DNA: TGCAGTGCGGCCGGGACAGGGGGCGAGCAGTACTTC
J gene: TRBJ2-1; D gene: .; clone size: .; V gene: TRBV20-1; CDR3 protein: CSARPSFSTYNEQFF; CDR3 DNA: TGCAGTGCTAGGCCCAGCTTCTCCACCTACAATGAGCAGTTCTTC
J gene: TRBJ2-1; D gene: TRBD2; clone size: .; V gene: TRBV10-2; CDR3 protein: CASSGSGKGENEQFF; CDR3 DNA: TGCGCCAGCAGTGGTAGCGGGAAGGGGGAGAATGAGCAGTTCTTC
J gene: TRBJ1-1; D gene: .; clone size: .; V gene: TRBV5-1; CDR3 protein: CASSPYQGKNTEAFF; CDR3 DNA: TGCGCCAGCAGCCCGTACCAGGGGAAGAACACTGAAGCTTTCTTT
J gene: TRBJ1-1; D gene: TRBD1; clone size: .; V gene: TRBV7-2; CDR3 protein: CASSRSGTGVIVEAFF; CDR3 DNA: TGTGCCAGCAGCCGTTCCGGGACAGGGGTGATTGTTGAAGCTTTCTTT
J gene: TRBJ1-5; D gene: .; clone size: few; V gene: TRBV4-2; CDR3 protein: CASSRREGGNQPQHF; CDR3 DNA: TGTGCCAGCAGTCGCAGGGAGGGAGGCAATCAGCCCCAGCATTTT
J gene: TRBJ1-2; D gene: .; clone size: .; V gene: TRBV29-1; CDR3 protein: CSVEVVASRGYTF; CDR3 DNA: TGCAGCGTTGAAGTCGTCGCGTCCCGAGGCTACACCTTC
J gene: TRBJ2-5; D gene: .; clone size: few; V gene: TRBV5-1; CDR3 protein: CASTPVLRETQYF; CDR3 DNA: TGCGCCAGCACCCCTGTTCTAAGAGAGACCCAGTACTTC
J gene: TRBJ2-7; D gene: .; clone size: .; V gene: TRBV5-1; CDR3 protein: CASSFGGEQYF; CDR3 DNA: TGCGCCAGCAGCTTTGGAGGCGAGCAGTACTTC
J gene: TRBJ2-5; D gene: TRBD2; clone size: .; V gene: TRBV29-1; CDR3 protein: CSVVGAGGPGETQYF; CDR3 DNA: TGCAGCGTAGTGGGTGCGGGAGGGCCGGGCGAGACCCAGTACTTC
J gene: TRBJ2-2; D gene: TRBD2; clone size: .; V gene: TRBV5-1; CDR3 protein: CASSPRLAGGPNTGELFF; CDR3 DNA: TGCGCCAGCAGCCCCAGACTAGCGGGAGGGCCGAACACCGGGGAGCTGTTTTTT
J gene: TRBJ1-5; D gene: .; clone size: .; V gene: TRBV2; CDR3 protein: CASVEAGIQPQHF; CDR3 DNA: TGTGCCAGCGTTGAGGCCGGAATTCAGCCCCAGCATTTT
J gene: TRBJ1-1; D gene: TRBD1; clone size: .; V gene: TRBV20-1; CDR3 protein: CSAPGQGMRTEAFF; CDR3 DNA: TGCAGTGCTCCAGGACAGGGAATGAGAACTGAAGCTTTCTTT
J gene: TRBJ1-5; D gene: .; clone size: .; V gene: TRBV27; CDR3 protein: CASSPFAYYSNQPQHF; CDR3 DNA: TGTGCCAGCAGTCCCTTCGCTTATTATAGCAATCAGCCCCAGCATTTT
J gene: TRBJ2-7; D gene: .; clone size: few; V gene: TRBV7-9; CDR3 protein: CASSLPLNQMPYEQYF; CDR3 DNA: TGTGCCAGCAGCTTACCTCTCAACCAGATGCCTTACGAGCAGTACTTC
J gene: TRBJ2-5; D gene: TRBD1; clone size: few; V gene: TRBV20-1; CDR3 protein: CSARTGGGFQETQYF; CDR3 DNA: TGCAGTGCAAGGACAGGGGGCGGTTTTCAAGAGACCCAGTACTTC
J gene: TRBJ2-1; D gene: .; clone size: few; V gene: TRBV20-1; CDR3 protein: CSATRSVYNEQFF; CDR3 DNA: TGCAGTGCCACCAGGTCTGTTTACAATGAGCAGTTCTTC
J gene: TRBJ2-3; D gene: .; clone size: .; V gene: TRBV7-6; CDR3 protein: CASSLTGSYSTDTQYF; CDR3 DNA: TGTGCCAGCAGCTTAACGGGCAGCTATAGCACAGATACGCAGTATTTT
J gene: TRBJ1-4; D gene: .; clone size: .; V gene: TRBV7-2; CDR3 protein: CASSLAQGFGEKLFF; CDR3 DNA: TGTGCCAGCAGCTTAGCGCAGGGTTTCGGGGAAAAACTGTTTTTT
J gene: TRBJ1-2; D gene: .; clone size: .; V gene: TRBV4-2; CDR3 protein: CASSQDQGSGYTF; CDR3 DNA: TGTGCCAGCAGCCAAGATCAAGGATCTGGCTACACCTTC
J gene: TRBJ2-5; D gene: TRBD1; clone size: .; V gene: TRBV5-1; CDR3 protein: CASSLETRGRETQYF; CDR3 DNA: TGCGCCAGCAGCTTGGAAACCAGGGGGAGAGAGACCCAGTACTTC
J gene: TRBJ2-3; D gene: .; clone size: few; V gene: TRBV5-1; CDR3 protein: CASNDRDLPTDTQYF; CDR3 DNA: TGCGCCAGCAACGACCGGGACCTACCCACAGATACGCAGTATTTT
J gene: TRBJ1-2; D gene: .; clone size: .; V gene: TRBV5-5; CDR3 protein: CASSLGEAGATGGYTF; CDR3 DNA: TGTGCCAGCAGCTTGGGGGAGGCAGGGGCCACAGGAGGCTACACCTTC
J gene: TRBJ2-4; D gene: .; clone size: few; V gene: TRBV14; CDR3 protein: CASSHPAILAKNIQYF; CDR3 DNA: TGTGCCAGCAGCCATCCGGCGATCCTAGCCAAAAACATTCAGTACTTC
J gene: TRBJ2-4; D gene: TRBD1; clone size: .; V gene: TRBV6-2/TRBV6-3; CDR3 protein: CASSYPRDRGNIQYF; CDR3 DNA: TGTGCCAGCAGTTACCCTAGGGACAGGGGGAACATTCAGTACTTC
J gene: TRBJ1-1; D gene: .; clone size: few; V gene: TRBV18; CDR3 protein: CASSDSTGNEAFF; CDR3 DNA: TGTGCCAGCTCAGACTCAACGGGGAATGAAGCTTTCTTT
J gene: TRBJ2-1; D gene: .; clone size: .; V gene: TRBV5-6; CDR3 protein: CASSFQGLAFGNEQFF; CDR3 DNA: TGTGCCAGCAGTTTTCAGGGGCTAGCGTTCGGCAATGAGCAGTTCTTC